The 14 T cell receptor beta chains below all came from one sample that was sequenced in a study of molecular identifiers for immune sequencing clone quantification. TCRdb redid the calling of the PCR reads with MiXCR, one entry per CDR3 protein. The table lists 600,000 to 650,000 distinct CDR3 sequences, about 20% of them singletons. Sequenced material: naive CD8+ T cells from blood, with Jurkat cell RNA spiked in. Stated subset: FACS-sorted CD8+CD4-CCR7+CD45RA+ naive T cells. These receptors were taken from a human donor in good health. Some libraries in this study had Jurkat cell RNA spiked in.

This clonotype was recorded many times. This chain uses TRBV7-9 with TRBJ2-2, with D possibly TRBD1 on 5 matching bases. This CDR3 is 14 amino acids long. CDR1 is SEHNR, CDR2 FQNEAQ, per germline (reference sequence). Deletions cut 7 bases from V and 6 bases from J, with 15 bases between. CDR3 in DNA: TGTGCCAGCACCGTGACGCAGGGATCCGGGGAGCTGTTTTTT. This gives the protein CASTVTQGSGELFF.

This clonotype has ten or more counts. The chain has TRBV12-3 or TRBV12-4 and TRBJ2-7; D assignment may be TRBD1 or TRBD2 (5 bases each). The CDR3 loop spans 14 amino acids. The V end was cut by 4 bases, the J end by 2 bases, with 12 bases between. The CDR3 is CASSSWDGPYEQYF. CDR3 DNA: TGTGCCAGCAGTTCATGGGACGGCCCCTACGAGCAGTACTTC.

This clonotype was observed at least ten times. The rearrangement joins TRBV6-2 or TRBV6-3 to TRBJ2-2, with 9 positions matching TRBD2. CDR3 length: 17 amino acids. After removal of 2 bases from V and 0 bases from J, the junction contained 4 bases not matched to a gene. Germline V gene data show CDR1 as MNHEY and CDR2 as SVGEGT. This chain's CDR3 is CASSYPGLASNTGELFF. The CDR3 nucleotides read TGTGCCAGCAGTTACCCAGGACTAGCGTCGAACACCGGGGAGCTGTTTTTT.

Note on this clonotype: This may arise from a read error, as a much more abundant clone is one base away. DNA for the CDR3: TGTACCAGCAGCCCGGAGAACCTAGATACGCAGTATTTT. It translates to CTSSPENLDTQYF. This chain uses TRBV4-2 with TRBJ2-3; no clear D. The CDR3 extends over 13 amino acids. CDR1 and CDR2 from the germline V gene are LGHNA and YNFKEQ.

This clonotype was observed many times. The CDR3 protein is CASSQVPAGTTEAFF. Written as DNA, the CDR3 is TGCGCCAGCAGCCAGGTACCAGCGGGAACAACTGAAGCTTTCTTT. This chain joins TRBV4-1 and TRBJ1-1; D not resolved. The CDR3 is made up of 15 amino acids. V was clipped by 3 bases and J by 5 bases, with 16 bases between them. Germline CDR1 is MGHRA and CDR2 is YSYEKL.

This clonotype has a count of ten or more. The chain is built from TRBV12-3 or TRBV12-4 and TRBJ1-2, with 7 bases fitting TRBD1. The CDR3 totals 16 residues. V was clipped by 1 base and J by 1 base; unmatched bases: 6. CDR3 amino acids: CASSLDIRGYNYGYTF. Written as DNA, the CDR3 is TGTGCCAGCAGTTTAGATATCAGGGGGTATAACTATGGCTACACCTTC.

This clonotype was seen repeatedly, ten times or more. The chain has TRBV24-1 and TRBJ2-3; 7 nucleotides line up with TRBD1. This CDR3 has 16 residues. CDR1 is KGHDR and CDR2 is SFDVKD in the germline V gene. V lost 2 bases, J lost 2 bases, and 6 bases stayed unmatched. The CDR3 is CATSDSEGAYTDTQYF. In DNA, the CDR3 is TGTGCCACCAGTGATTCCGAGGGGGCCTACACAGATACGCAGTATTTT.

This clonotype was recorded many times. The chain links TRBV21-1 to TRBJ2-5; the listed D gene, TRBD1, was not tested against the DNA. TRBV21-1 is a recognized pseudogene. The CDR3 totals 12 residues. The CDR3: CANLLGGETQYF. CDR3 DNA sequence: TGTGCCAACCTCTTGGGGGGAGAGACCCAGTACTTC.

CDR3 DNA sequence: TGTGCCAGCAGTTACTCGGGACGTACTAATGAAAAACTGTTTTTT. Protein product: CASSYSGRTNEKLFF. J is TRBJ1-4 and V is TRBV6-5; D is possibly TRBD1 (5 bases). This CDR3 has 15 amino acids. Trimming pared 0 bases from V and 2 bases from J, leaving 7 bases between. The V gene's germline CDR1 is MNHEY and CDR2 SVGAGI.

A note on this clonotype: It may be a read error: a sequence one base away is much more abundant. In this CDR3 the conserved last residue, phenylalanine or tryptophan, is missing, so a read error is likely. The CDR3 DNA reads TGTGCCACCAGCAGACCCACCGGACTAGGAGACAATGAGCAGTTCCTC. Its protein product is CATSRPTGLGDNEQFL. The genes are TRBV15 and TRBJ2-1, with TRBD2 identical over 7 bases. Looked up from germline, CDR1 is LNHNV and CDR2 is YYDKDF (reference sequence). This CDR3 region has 16 residues. The V and J ends lost 2 bases and 5 bases, in that order; junction bases with no gene match: 9.

V and J are TRBV18 and TRBJ1-2; 9 bases agree with TRBD1. The CDR3 has 14 residues. Germline assignment: CDR1 KGHSH and CDR2 LQKENI. With 5 bases clipped from V and 6 bases from J, the junction kept 7 bases outside the gene matches. The CDR3 nucleotides read TGTGCCAGCTCATTCCGGGACAGGGAGGATGGCTACACCTTC. Translating gives CASSFRDREDGYTF. Based on the CDR3 plus reference TRBV18 and TRBJ1-2, the full variable domain is NAGVMQNPRHLVRRRGQEARLRCSPMKGHSHVYWYRQLPEEGLKFMVYLQKENIIDESGMPKERFSAEFPKEGPSILRIQQVVRGDSAAYFCASSFRDREDGYTFGSGTRLTVV.

This clonotype was counted a few times. The chain has TRBV19 and TRBJ1-1; D might be TRBD1 (5 bases). Trimming left V 1 base short and J 4 bases short, with 13 bases between. Germline values: CDR1 LNHDA, CDR2 SQIVND (reference sequence). The CDR3 runs to 15 residues. CDR3: CASSIALGEVTEAFF. The CDR3 nucleotides are TGTGCCAGTAGTATAGCCTTGGGGGAGGTCACTGAAGCTTTCTTT. The entire variable domain, with the rest obtained from reference TRBV19 and TRBJ1-1, is as follows: DGGITQSPKYLFRKEGQNVTLSCEQNLNHDAMYWYRQDPGQGLRLIYYSQIVNDFQKGDIAEGYSVSREKKESFPLTVTSAQKNPTAFYLCASSIALGEVTEAFFGQGTRLTVV.

At least ten counts were recorded for this clonotype. V and J are TRBV12-3 or TRBV12-4 and TRBJ2-5; D is unclear. This CDR3 comprises 15 residues. V lost 5 bases and J lost 0, with 13 bases in between. The CDR3 nucleotides read TGTGCCAGCAGTCCCGGACGGTTTTACCAAGAGACCCAGTACTTC. Translation: CASSPGRFYQETQYF.

This clonotype was recorded many times. V gene TRBV5-5 combines with J gene TRBJ2-7, with TRBD1 matching 7 bases. This CDR3 contains 14 residues. After removal of 3 bases from V and 5 bases from J, the junction contained 8 bases not matched to a gene. CDR1 SGHKS and CDR2 YYEKEE come from the germline V gene (reference sequence). The CDR3 sequence: CASSYADRSNEQYF. The CDR3 DNA reads TGTGCCAGCAGCTACGCGGACAGGTCCAACGAGCAGTACTTC.